Below, 5 T cell receptor beta chains from the same sample are listed, as sequenced in a study of blood T cell repertoires in COVID-19. Profiling relied on immunoSEQ multiplex PCR, and the TCRdb table lists in-frame clones only, not all of them. The data hold about 120,000 clones, with under 75% observed a single time. Sequencing was carried out using peripheral blood. These receptors came from a woman aged 55-75 years with acute or convalescent COVID-19.

The chain uses TRBV7-9 and TRBJ1-1; no firm D call. The CDR3 runs to 14 residues. V was cut by 3 bases and J by 6 bases, with 14 bases left in between. Germline-derived CDR1 and CDR2 are SEHNR and FQNEAQ (reference sequence). This CDR3 is CASSFGREGAEAFF. The CDR3 DNA reads TGTGCCAGCAGCTTCGGAAGGGAGGGAGCTGAAGCTTTCTTT.

J is TRBJ2-1 and V is TRBV2; TRBD1 matches 7 bases. The germline V gene encodes CDR1 SNHLY and CDR2 FYNNEI. V was pared by 6 bases and J by 3 bases, with 2 bases of the junction left unmatched. This CDR3 is built from 13 residues. The CDR3 here is CASRQGYYNEQFF. CDR3 DNA: TGTGCCAGCAGACAGGGGTACTACAATGAGCAGTTCTTC.

The V and J genes are TRBV9 and TRBJ2-2, with 8 bases that match TRBD2. In germline, CDR1 is SGDLS, CDR2 YYNGEE. J was trimmed by 2 bases and V by 3 bases; bases with no gene match: 3. The CDR3 totals 15 residues. The CDR3 bases are TGTGCCAGCAGCGGGCGGGGGGACAACACCGGGGAGCTGTTTTTT. This encodes CASSGRGDNTGELFF.

In its sample, this clone was seen a few times. The chain has TRBV29-1 and TRBJ2-2; 8 bases agree with TRBD2. In germline, CDR1 is SQVTM, CDR2 ANQGSEA. V lost 6 bases, J lost 4 bases, and 7 bases stayed unmatched. This CDR3 region has 14 residues. The CDR3 DNA reads TGCAGCGTAACGGGGGGGCGCGGCACCGGGGAGCTGTTTTTT. Translation: CSVTGGRGTGELFF.

V gene TRBV2 combines with J gene TRBJ2-1; weak D call: TRBD2 (7 bases). This CDR3 region has 13 residues. V lost 11 bases to trimming and J lost 8 bases, with 19 bases between them. Germline V lookup: CDR1 SNHLY, CDR2 FYNNEI. DNA of the CDR3: TGTGCCGGTAACGGGGGGCGACGAGATGAGCAGTTCTTC. Translation gives CAGNGGRRDEQFF.